This T cell receptor (beta chain) stems from a study of T cell responses to AZD1222 COVID-19 vaccine. This clone was counted a few times. V was pared by 3 bases and J by 5 bases, with 9 bases between. The CDR3 is made up of 13 amino acids. Germline V gene data show CDR1 as SNHLY and CDR2 as FYNNEI. Measured with immunoSEQ multiplex PCR; TCRdb has only the in-frame clones, and not every one. The sample comprises approximately 130,000 clones, around 90% of which are singletons, and 28% rests with the top ten. The V call is TRBV2, the J call TRBJ2-3; D is uncertain. The TCR originated in an adult in good health. Sample: peripheral blood, taken on day 0 of AZD1222 vaccination. CDR3 DNA sequence: TGTGCCAGCAGTGATGTAGAGCTAGATACGCAGTATTTT. Translation: CASSDVELDTQYF.